These T cell receptor beta chains were read from a single sample in a study of identical twins. TCRdb independently ran MiXCR on the 5' RACE reads; one entry per CDR3 protein. In the table there are a few hundred thousand distinct CDR3 sequences, around an eighth of which are singletons. This sample was also put to use in a study of yellow fever vaccine responses in identical twins.

The sequencing input was CD4+ T cells sorted from blood. These receptors came from a woman aged 18-35 years in good health. Both conserved end residues are part of each CDR3. The order of the fields is V gene, D gene, clone size, J gene, CDR3 DNA, CDR3 protein. A D gene is named only where the DNA matches it firmly. Clone size is stated in some rows and not others, as once, few, many or a class when expanded.

>TRBV10-3|NA|few|TRBJ1-1
TGTGCCATCTGTAGGTCGGTAGATACTGAAGCTTTCTTT
CAICRSVDTEAFF
>TRBV11-2|NA|many|TRBJ2-3
TGTGCCAGCACCTTGCGGGGCGCTAGCACAGATACGCAGTATTTT
CASTLRGASTDTQYF
>TRBV11-2|NA|NA|TRBJ2-1
TGTGCCAGCACCTTTTCCCCACTGGGCGTCTCCTACAATGAGCAGTTCTTC
CASTFSPLGVSYNEQFF
>TRBV12-3/TRBV12-4|NA|few|TRBJ1-1
TGTGCCAGCAGTTTAAGGGAATTCACTGAAGCTTTCTTT
CASSLREFTEAFF
>TRBV10-3|TRBD2|few|TRBJ2-1
TGTGCCATCAGTGAGCCTACTAGCGGGAGGGCCTATGAGCAGTTCTTC
CAISEPTSGRAYEQFF
>TRBV28|NA|few|TRBJ2-3
TGTGCCAGCAGCGAGGGGGGCAGGGACACAGATACGCAGTATTTT
CASSEGGRDTDTQYF
>TRBV4-2|NA|NA|TRBJ2-5
TGTGCCAGCAGCCAAGAATTGGTGGGGCCTGGAGAGACCCAGTACTTC
CASSQELVGPGETQYF
>TRBV7-2|NA|few|TRBJ2-2
TGTGCCAGCAGCTGGGGAGGGGGGCGTATGGCCGGGGAGCTGTTTTTT
CASSWGGGRMAGELFF
>TRBV27|NA|few|TRBJ2-3
TGTGCCAGCAGTTCAGCCGGAACCTTCACAGATACGCAGTATTTT
CASSSAGTFTDTQYF
>TRBV5-1|TRBD2|few|TRBJ2-5
TGCGCCAGCAGCTTGGCCGAGGAGCGGGGTTTCCAAGAGACCCAGTACTTC
CASSLAEERGFQETQYF
>TRBV12-5|TRBD2|NA|TRBJ2-5
TGTGCTAGTGGTTTGGTCGCAAGACTAGCGGGAGATCCCCCACAAGAGACCCAGTACTTC
CASGLVARLAGDPPQETQYF
>TRBV10-3|TRBD1|NA|TRBJ1-4
TGTGCCACCGGGGCCAGGGCAGGGGGCGCAACTAATGAAAAACTGTTTTTT
CATGARAGGATNEKLFF
>TRBV6-4|NA|NA|TRBJ2-1
TGTGCCAGCAGTAGGACCTGGAGCTCCTACAATGAGCAGTTCTTC
CASSRTWSSYNEQFF
>TRBV3-1|TRBD2|many|TRBJ2-2
TGTGCCAGCAGCCAAGAGGTTCTAGCGGGAGTCGCCGGGGAGCTGTTTTTT
CASSQEVLAGVAGELFF
>TRBV4-1|NA|few|TRBJ2-7
TGCGCCAGCAGCCAAGTCGGAGGGAGACGGGCAGCCTACGAGCAGTACTTC
CASSQVGGRRAAYEQYF
>TRBV7-9|NA|NA|TRBJ2-5
TGTGCCAGCAGCTTAGTTGAGCGGAAAGGAGAGACCCAGTACTTC
CASSLVERKGETQYF
>TRBV20-1|NA|NA|TRBJ2-7
TGCAGTGCCCCGTCGCTTATGTCCCCCCTCGACGAGCAGTACTTC
CSAPSLMSPLDEQYF
>TRBV20-1|NA|NA|TRBJ2-1
TGCAGTGCTAGGACAGGAGGGGAGAATGAGCAGTTCTTC
CSARTGGENEQFF
>TRBV19|TRBD2|few|TRBJ2-7
TGTGCCAGTAGTATAGTAGCGGGAGGGGACTACGAGCAGTACTTC
CASSIVAGGDYEQYF
>TRBV6-2/TRBV6-3|TRBD2|few|TRBJ2-3
TGTGCCAGCAGTTACCAGCCGGGACTAGCGGGGCGAAGCACAGATACGCAGTATTTT
CASSYQPGLAGRSTDTQYF
>TRBV27|TRBD1|NA|TRBJ1-1
TGTGCCAGCAGTCCCCCGGGGACAGGGGGCGAGGGGGGCATGAACACTGAAGCTTTCTTT
CASSPPGTGGEGGMNTEAFF
>TRBV28|TRBD2|NA|TRBJ2-7
TGTGCCAGCAGTTTCGTAGGACTAGCGGAGAACTCCTACGAGCAGTACTTC
CASSFVGLAENSYEQYF
>TRBV29-1|TRBD2|NA|TRBJ2-1
TGCAGCGCTTCGACTAGCGGGAGGGCCGACAATGAGCAGTTCTTC
CSASTSGRADNEQFF
>TRBV28|TRBD2|NA|TRBJ2-5
TGTGCCAGCAGCCTAAGCGGGGCGGGTGAGACCCAGTACTTC
CASSLSGAGETQYF
>TRBV12-3/TRBV12-4|NA|many|TRBJ1-1
TGTGCCAGCAGAATTACAGGGAACACTGAAGCTTTCTTT
CASRITGNTEAFF
>TRBV4-2|NA|NA|TRBJ2-5
TGTGCCAGCAGCCCCCGTCCAGGGCGAGAGACCCAGTACTTC
CASSPRPGRETQYF
>TRBV29-1|TRBD1|NA|TRBJ1-1
TGCAGCGTTACCCCGGGACAGGGGAACACTGAAGCTTTCTTT
CSVTPGQGNTEAFF
>TRBV10-3|NA|few|TRBJ2-7
TGTGCCATCAGTGCCCTGCTAGGGAGCTCCTACGAGCAGTACTTC
CAISALLGSSYEQYF
>TRBV14|NA|NA|TRBJ2-7
TGTGCCAGCAGCCAAGACAGACCCACCTACGAGCAGTACTTC
CASSQDRPTYEQYF
>TRBV12-3/TRBV12-4|TRBD2|few|TRBJ2-1
TGTGCCAGCAGTGGCGGGGGGAGAAACAATGAGCAGTTCTTC
CASSGGGRNNEQFF
>TRBV7-7|NA|NA|TRBJ2-5
TGTGCTAGCAGCATCACAGGGTTTCAAGAGACCCAGTACTTC
CASSITGFQETQYF
>TRBV12-3/TRBV12-4|NA|many|TRBJ2-3
TGTGCCAGCAGGCCAGACACAGATACGCAGTATTTT
CASRPDTDTQYF
>TRBV5-5|NA|few|TRBJ2-5
TGTGCCAGCAGCGACCAATACAGCCTACAAGAGACCCAGTACTTC
CASSDQYSLQETQYF
>TRBV4-3|NA|few|TRBJ2-7
TGCGCCAGCAGCCAAGTTTGGGGCCCAAGCTCCTACGAGCAGTACTTC
CASSQVWGPSSYEQYF
>TRBV9|NA|NA|TRBJ2-7
TGTGCCAGCCAAGCGCGTAACGAGCAGTACTTC
CASQARNEQYF
>TRBV27|NA|few|TRBJ2-1
TGTGCCAGCAGTTTATTAAGGGGGGACAAGCGAAATGAGCAGTTCTTC
CASSLLRGDKRNEQFF
>TRBV15|NA|NA|TRBJ2-2
TGTGCCACATCTTCGACAGCGAACACCGGGGAGCTGTTTTTT
CATSSTANTGELFF
>TRBV11-2|NA|NA|TRBJ2-1
TGTGCCAGCAGCAGCGTAAGGGTTGGGGGTGAGCAGTTCTTC
CASSSVRVGGEQFF